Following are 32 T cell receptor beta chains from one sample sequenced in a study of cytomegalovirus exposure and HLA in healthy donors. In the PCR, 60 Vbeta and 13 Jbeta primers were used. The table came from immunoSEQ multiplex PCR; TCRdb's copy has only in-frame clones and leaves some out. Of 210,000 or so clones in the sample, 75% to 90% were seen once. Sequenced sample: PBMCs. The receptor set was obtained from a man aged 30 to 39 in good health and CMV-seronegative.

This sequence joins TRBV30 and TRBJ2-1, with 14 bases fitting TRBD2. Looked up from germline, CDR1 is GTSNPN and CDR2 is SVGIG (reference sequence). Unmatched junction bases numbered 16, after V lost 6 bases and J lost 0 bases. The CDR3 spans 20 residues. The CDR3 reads CACDEKTSGGARSSYNEQFF. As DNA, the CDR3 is TGTGCCTGTGACGAAAAGACTAGCGGGGGGGCAAGGAGCTCCTACAATGAGCAGTTCTTC.

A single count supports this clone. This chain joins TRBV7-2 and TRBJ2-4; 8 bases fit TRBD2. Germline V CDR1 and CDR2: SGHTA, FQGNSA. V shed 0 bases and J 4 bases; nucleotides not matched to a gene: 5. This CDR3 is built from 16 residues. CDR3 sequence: CASSLAETSVKNIQYF. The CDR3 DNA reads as TGTGCCAGCAGCTTAGCCGAGACTAGCGTGAAAAACATTCAGTACTTC.

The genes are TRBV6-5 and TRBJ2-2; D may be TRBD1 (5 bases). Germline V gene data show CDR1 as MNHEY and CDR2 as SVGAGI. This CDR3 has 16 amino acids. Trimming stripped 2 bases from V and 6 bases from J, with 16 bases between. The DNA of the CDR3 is TGTGCCAGCAGTTACGATCAGACCAGGGTTGCCGGGGAGCTGTTTTTT. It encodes CASSYDQTRVAGELFF.

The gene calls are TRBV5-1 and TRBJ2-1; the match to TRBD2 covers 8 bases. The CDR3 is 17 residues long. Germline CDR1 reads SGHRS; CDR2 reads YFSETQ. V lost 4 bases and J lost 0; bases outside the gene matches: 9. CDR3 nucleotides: TGCGCCAGCAGCCCCTACAGCGGGAGTGACTCCTACAATGAGCAGTTCTTC. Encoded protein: CASSPYSGSDSYNEQFF.

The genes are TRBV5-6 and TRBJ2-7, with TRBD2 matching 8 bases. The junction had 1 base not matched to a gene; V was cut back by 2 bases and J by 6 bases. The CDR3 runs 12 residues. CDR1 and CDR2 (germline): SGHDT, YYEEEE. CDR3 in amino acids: CASSFLAGEQYF. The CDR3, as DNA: TGTGCCAGCAGCTTTCTAGCGGGCGAGCAGTACTTC. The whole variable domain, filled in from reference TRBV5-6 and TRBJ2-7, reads DAGVTQSPTHLIKTRGQQVTLRCSPKSGHDTVSWYQQALGQGPQFIFQYYEEEERQRGNFPDRFSGHQFPNYSSELNVNALLLGDSALYLCASSFLAGEQYFGPGTRLTVT.

CDR3 bases: TGTGCCAGCAGCTTAGGGGGGGCAGACTATGGCTACACCTTC. Its protein product is CASSLGGADYGYTF. The rearrangement uses TRBV5-8 and TRBJ1-2; TRBD1 is a possible D gene (6 bases). The CDR3 totals 14 residues. Germline-derived CDR1 and CDR2 are SGHTS and YDEGEE. V lost 2 bases, J lost 3 bases, and 11 bases lay in between.

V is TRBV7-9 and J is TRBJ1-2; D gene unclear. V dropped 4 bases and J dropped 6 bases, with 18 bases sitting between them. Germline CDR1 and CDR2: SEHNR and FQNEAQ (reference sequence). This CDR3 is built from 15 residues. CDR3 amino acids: CASSSSGGGIDGYTF. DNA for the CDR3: TGTGCCAGCAGCTCCAGTGGAGGCGGGATAGATGGCTACACCTTC.

CDR3 amino acids: CASRGGDIQYF. CDR3 nucleotides: TGTGCCAGTAGGGGGGGGGACATTCAGTACTTC. V and J are TRBV19 and TRBJ2-4; 7 nucleotides align to TRBD2. J lost 8 bases, V lost 6 bases, and 1 base had no gene match. The length of the CDR3 is 11 residues. Germline-derived CDR1 and CDR2 are LNHDA and SQIVND (reference sequence).

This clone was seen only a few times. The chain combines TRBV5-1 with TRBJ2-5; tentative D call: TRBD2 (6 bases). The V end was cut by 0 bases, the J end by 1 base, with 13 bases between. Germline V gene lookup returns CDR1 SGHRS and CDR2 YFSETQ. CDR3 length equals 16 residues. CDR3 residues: CASSLGWTGLQETQYF. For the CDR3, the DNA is TGCGCCAGCAGCTTGGGGTGGACGGGACTCCAAGAGACCCAGTACTTC.

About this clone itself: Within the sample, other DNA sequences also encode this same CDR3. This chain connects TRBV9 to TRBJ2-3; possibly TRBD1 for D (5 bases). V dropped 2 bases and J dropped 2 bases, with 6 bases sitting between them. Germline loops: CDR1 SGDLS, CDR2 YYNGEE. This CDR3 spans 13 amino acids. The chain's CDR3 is CASSVGHTDTQYF. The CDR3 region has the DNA TGTGCCAGCAGCGTGGGGCACACAGATACGCAGTATTTT.

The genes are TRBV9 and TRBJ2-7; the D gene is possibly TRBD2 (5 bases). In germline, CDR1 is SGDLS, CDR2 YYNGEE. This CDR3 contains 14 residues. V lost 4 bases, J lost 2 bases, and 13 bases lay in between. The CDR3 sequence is CASSPRSRAYEQYF. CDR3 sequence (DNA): TGTGCCAGCAGCCCACGTTCGAGGGCCTACGAGCAGTACTTC.

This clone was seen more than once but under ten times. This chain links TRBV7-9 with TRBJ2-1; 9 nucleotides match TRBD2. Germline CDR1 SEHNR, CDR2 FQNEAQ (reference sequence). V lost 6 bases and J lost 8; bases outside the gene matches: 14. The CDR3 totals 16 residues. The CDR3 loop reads CASSNLRSGRGDEQFF. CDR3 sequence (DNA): TGTGCCAGCAGTAACCTTCGTAGCGGGAGAGGGGATGAGCAGTTCTTC. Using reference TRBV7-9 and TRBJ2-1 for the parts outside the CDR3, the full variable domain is DTGVSQNPRHKITKRGQNVTFRCDPISEHNRLYWYRQTLGQGPEFLTYFQNEAQLEKSRLLSDRFSAERPKGSFSTLEIQRTEQGDSAMYLCASSNLRSGRGDEQFFGPGTRLTVL.

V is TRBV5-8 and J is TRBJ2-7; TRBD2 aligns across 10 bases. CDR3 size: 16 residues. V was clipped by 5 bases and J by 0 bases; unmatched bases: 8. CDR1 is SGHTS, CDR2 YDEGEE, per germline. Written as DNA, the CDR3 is TGTGCCAGCAGACTCCCTAGCGGGGGCACCTCCTACGAGCAGTACTTC. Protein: CASRLPSGGTSYEQYF.

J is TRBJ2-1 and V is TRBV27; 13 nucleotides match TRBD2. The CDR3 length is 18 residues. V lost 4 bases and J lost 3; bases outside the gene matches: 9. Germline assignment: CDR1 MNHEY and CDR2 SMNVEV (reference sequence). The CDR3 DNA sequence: TGTGCCAGCAGTTCCCTGAGACTAGCGGGGGGCAACTACAATGAGCAGTTCTTC. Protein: CASSSLRLAGGNYNEQFF.

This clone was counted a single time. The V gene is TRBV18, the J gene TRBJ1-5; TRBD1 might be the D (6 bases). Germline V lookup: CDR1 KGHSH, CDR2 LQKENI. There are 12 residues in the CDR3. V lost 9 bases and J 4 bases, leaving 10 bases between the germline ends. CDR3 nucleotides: TGTGCCAGTGGGACACTTAATCAGCCCCAGCATTTT. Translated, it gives CASGTLNQPQHF. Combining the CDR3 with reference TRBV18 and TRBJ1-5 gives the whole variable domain NAGVMQNPRHLVRRRGQEARLRCSPMKGHSHVYWYRQLPEEGLKFMVYLQKENIIDESGMPKERFSAEFPKEGPSILRIQQVVRGDSAAYFCASGTLNQPQHFGDGTRLSIL.

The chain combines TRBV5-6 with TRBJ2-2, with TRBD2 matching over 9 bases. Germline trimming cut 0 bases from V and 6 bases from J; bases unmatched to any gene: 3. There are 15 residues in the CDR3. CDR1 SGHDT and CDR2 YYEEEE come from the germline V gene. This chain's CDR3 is CASSLAGLASGELFF. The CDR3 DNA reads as TGTGCCAGCAGCTTGGCGGGACTAGCTTCCGGGGAGCTGTTTTTT.

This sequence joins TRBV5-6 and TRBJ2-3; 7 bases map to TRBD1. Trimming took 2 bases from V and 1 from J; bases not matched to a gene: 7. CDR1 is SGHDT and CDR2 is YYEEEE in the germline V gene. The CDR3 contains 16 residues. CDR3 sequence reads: CASSLPYTGGTDTQYF. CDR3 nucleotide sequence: TGTGCCAGCAGCTTACCTTACACAGGGGGCACAGATACGCAGTATTTT.

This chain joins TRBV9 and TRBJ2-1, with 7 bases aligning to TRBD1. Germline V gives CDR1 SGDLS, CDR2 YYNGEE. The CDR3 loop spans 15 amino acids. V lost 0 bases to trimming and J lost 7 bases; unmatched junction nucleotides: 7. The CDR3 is CASSVGTSRGNEQFF. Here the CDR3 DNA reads TGTGCCAGCAGCGTAGGGACATCCAGGGGGAATGAGCAGTTCTTC.

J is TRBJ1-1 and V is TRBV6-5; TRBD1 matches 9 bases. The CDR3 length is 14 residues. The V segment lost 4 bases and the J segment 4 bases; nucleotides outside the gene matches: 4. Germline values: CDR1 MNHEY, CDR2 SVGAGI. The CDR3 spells CASSFDRGATEAFF. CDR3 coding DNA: TGTGCCAGCAGTTTTGACAGGGGGGCCACTGAAGCTTTCTTT.

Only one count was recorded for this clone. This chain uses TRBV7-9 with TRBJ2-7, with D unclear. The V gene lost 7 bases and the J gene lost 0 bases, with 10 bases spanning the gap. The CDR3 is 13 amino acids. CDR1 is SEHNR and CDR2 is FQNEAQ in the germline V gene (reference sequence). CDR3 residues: CASTEYPSYEQYF. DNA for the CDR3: TGTGCCAGCACCGAGTATCCCTCCTACGAGCAGTACTTC.

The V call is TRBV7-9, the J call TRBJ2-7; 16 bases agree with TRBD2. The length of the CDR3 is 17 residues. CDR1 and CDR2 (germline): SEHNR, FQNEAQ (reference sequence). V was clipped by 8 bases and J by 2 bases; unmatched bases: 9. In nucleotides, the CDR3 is TGTGCCAGCGAACCGGGACTAGCGGGGGGGGAGACCTACGAGCAGTACTTC. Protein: CASEPGLAGGETYEQYF.

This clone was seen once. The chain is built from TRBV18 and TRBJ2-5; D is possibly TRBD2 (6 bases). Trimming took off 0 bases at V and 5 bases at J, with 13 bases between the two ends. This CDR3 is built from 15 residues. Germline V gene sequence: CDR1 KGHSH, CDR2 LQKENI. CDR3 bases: TGTGCCAGCTCACCACCGATTACAGGAGGGGAGACCCAGTACTTC. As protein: CASSPPITGGETQYF.

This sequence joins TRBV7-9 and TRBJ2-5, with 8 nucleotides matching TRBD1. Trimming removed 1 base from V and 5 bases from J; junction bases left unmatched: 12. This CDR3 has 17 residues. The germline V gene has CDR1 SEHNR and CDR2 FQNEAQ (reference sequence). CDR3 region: CASSLGPTGAGGETQYF. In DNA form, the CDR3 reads TGTGCCAGCAGCTTAGGGCCGACAGGGGCCGGTGGGGAGACCCAGTACTTC.

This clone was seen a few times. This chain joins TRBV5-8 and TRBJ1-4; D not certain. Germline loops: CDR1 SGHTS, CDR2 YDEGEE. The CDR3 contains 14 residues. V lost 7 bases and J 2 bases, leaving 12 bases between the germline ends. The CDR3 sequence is CASLKSGTNEKLFF. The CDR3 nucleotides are TGTGCCAGCCTCAAATCGGGGACTAATGAAAAACTGTTTTTT.

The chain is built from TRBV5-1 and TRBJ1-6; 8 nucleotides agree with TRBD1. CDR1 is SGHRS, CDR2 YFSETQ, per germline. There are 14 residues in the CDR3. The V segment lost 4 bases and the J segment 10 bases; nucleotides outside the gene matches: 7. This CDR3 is CASSLGQATSPLHF. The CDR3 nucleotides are TGCGCCAGCAGCCTGGGACAGGCAACATCACCCCTCCACTTT.

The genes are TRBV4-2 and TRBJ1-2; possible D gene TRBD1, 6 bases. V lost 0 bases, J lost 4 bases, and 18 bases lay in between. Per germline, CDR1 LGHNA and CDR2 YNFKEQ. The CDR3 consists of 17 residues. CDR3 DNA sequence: TGTGCCAGCAGCCAAGAATCTTGGTCGGGGGGCAGCTATGGCTACACCTTC. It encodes CASSQESWSGGSYGYTF.

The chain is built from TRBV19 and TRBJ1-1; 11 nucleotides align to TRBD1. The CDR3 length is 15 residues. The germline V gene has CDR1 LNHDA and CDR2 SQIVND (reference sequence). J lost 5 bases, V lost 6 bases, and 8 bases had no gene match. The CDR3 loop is CASRKIGTGGTEAFF. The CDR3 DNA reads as TGTGCCAGTAGAAAAATCGGGACAGGGGGTACTGAAGCTTTCTTT.

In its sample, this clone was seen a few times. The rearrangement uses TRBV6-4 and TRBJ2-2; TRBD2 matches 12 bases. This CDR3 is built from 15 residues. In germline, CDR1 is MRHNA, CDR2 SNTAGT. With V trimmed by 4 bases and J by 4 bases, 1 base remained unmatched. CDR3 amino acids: CASSVLAGGTGELFF. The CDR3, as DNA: TGTGCCAGCAGTGTACTAGCGGGAGGCACCGGGGAGCTGTTTTTT.

In DNA form, the CDR3 reads TGCGCCAGCAGCCAAGACGCCAGCTCCTACGAGCAGTACTTC. Protein sequence: CASSQDASSYEQYF. V and J are TRBV4-1 and TRBJ2-7; no firm D call. The germline V gene has CDR1 MGHRA and CDR2 YSYEKL. V lost 0 bases and J 0 bases, leaving 6 bases between the germline ends. The CDR3 totals 14 residues.

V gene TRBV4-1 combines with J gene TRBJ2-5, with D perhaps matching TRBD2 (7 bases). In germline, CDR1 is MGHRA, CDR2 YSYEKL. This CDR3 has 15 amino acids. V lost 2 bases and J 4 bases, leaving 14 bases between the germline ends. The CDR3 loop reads CASSQMGEGGETQYF. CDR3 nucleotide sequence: TGCGCCAGCAGCCAAATGGGGGAGGGGGGAGAGACCCAGTACTTC.

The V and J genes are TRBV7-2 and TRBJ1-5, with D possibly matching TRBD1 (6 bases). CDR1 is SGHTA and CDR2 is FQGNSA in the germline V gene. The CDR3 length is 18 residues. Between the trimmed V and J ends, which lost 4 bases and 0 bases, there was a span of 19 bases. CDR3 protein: CASSSQSGHQLSNQPQHF. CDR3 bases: TGTGCCAGCAGCTCCCAGTCGGGACACCAACTTAGCAATCAGCCCCAGCATTTT.

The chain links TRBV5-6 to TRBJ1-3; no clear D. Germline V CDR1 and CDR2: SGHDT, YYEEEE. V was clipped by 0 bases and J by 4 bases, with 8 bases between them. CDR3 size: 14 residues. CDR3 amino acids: CASSLERYGNTIYF. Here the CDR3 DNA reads TGTGCCAGCAGCTTGGAGAGGTACGGAAACACCATATATTTT.